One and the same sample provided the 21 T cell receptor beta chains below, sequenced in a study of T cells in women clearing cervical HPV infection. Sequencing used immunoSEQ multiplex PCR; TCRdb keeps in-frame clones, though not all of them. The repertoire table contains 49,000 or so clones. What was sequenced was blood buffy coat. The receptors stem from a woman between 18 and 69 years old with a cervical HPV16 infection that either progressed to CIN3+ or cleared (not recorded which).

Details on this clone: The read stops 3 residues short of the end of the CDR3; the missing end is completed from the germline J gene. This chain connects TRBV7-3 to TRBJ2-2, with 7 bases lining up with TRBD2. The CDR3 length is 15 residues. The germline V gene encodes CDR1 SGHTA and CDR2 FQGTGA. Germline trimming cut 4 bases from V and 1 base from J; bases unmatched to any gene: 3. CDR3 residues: CASSSIAGNTGELFF. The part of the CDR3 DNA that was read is TGTGCCAGCAGCTCTATAGCGGGGAACACCGGGGAG. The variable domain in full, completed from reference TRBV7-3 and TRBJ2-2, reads GAGVSQTPSNKVTEKGKYVELRCDPISGHTALYWYRQSLGQGPEFLIYFQGTGAADDSGLPNDRFFAVRPEGSVSTLKIQRTERGDSAVYLCASSSIAGNTGELFFGEGSRLTVL.

The part of the CDR3 DNA that was read is TGTGCCAGTAGTCCTCGGGGGGCTAATAATTCACCC. This gives the protein CASSPRGANNSP. The entire CDR3 protein is CASSPRGANNSPLHF. The J gene is TRBJ1-6, the V gene TRBV19; maybe TRBD1 (6 bases). The read stops 3 residues short of the end of the CDR3; the missing end is completed from the germline J gene. Germline CDR1 and CDR2: LNHDA and SQIVND (reference sequence). Trimming shortened V by 5 bases and J by 5 bases, and 13 bases separated the two germline ends. The CDR3 covers 15 residues.

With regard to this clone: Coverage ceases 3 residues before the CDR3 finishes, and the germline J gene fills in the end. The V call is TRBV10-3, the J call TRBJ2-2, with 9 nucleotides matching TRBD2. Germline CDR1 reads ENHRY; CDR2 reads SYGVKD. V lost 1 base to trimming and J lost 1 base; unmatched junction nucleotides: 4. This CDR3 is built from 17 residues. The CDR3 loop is CAISEWTSAGNTGELFF. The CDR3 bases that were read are TGTGCCATCAGTGAGTGGACTAGCGCGGGGAACACCGGGGAG.

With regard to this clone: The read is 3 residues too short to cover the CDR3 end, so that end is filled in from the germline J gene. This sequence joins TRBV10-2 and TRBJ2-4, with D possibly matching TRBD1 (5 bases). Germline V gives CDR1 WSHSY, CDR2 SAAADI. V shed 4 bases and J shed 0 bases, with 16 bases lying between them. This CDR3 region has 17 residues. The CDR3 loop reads CASSGDQGGPAKNIQYF. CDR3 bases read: TGCGCCAGCAGTGGTGATCAGGGTGGGCCAGCCAAAAACATT.

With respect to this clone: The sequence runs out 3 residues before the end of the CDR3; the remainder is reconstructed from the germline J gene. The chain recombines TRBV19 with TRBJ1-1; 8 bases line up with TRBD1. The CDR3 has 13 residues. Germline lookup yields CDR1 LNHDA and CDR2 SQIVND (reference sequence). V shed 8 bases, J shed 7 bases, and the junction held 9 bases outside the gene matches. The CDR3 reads CASGQGNFNEAFF. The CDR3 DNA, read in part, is TGTGCCAGTGGACAGGGTAATTTTAATGAA.

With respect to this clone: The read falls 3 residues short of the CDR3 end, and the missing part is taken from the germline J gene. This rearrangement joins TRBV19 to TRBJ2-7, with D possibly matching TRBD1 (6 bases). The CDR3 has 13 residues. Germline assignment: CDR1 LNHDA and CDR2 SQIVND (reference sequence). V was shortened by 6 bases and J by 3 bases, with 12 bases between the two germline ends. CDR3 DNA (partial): TGTGCCAGTAGACGGGACAAAGACTACGAG. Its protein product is CASRRDKDYE. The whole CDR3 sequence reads CASRRDKDYEQYF.

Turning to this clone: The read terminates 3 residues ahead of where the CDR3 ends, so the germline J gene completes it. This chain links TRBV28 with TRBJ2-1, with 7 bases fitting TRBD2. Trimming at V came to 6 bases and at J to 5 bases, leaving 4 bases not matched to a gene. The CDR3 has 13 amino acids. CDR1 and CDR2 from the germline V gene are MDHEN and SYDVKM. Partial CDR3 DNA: TGTGCCAGCAGGCCCGGACTAGACAATGAG. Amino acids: CASRPGLDNE. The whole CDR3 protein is CASRPGLDNEQFF.

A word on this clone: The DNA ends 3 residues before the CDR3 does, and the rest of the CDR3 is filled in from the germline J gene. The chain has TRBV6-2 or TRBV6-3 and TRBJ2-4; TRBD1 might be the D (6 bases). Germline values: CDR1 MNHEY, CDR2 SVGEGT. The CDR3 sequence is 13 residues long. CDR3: CASSLTGNQPQYF. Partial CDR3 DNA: TGTGCCAGCAGCCTCACAGGGAATCAGCCT.

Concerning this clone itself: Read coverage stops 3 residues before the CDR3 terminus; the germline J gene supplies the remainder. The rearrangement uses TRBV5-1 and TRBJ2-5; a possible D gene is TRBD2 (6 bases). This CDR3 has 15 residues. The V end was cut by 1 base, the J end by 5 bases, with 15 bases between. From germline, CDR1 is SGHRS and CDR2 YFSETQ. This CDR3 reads CASSLSTSRGETQYF. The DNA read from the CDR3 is TGCGCCAGCAGCTTGTCGACTAGTAGGGGCGAGACC.

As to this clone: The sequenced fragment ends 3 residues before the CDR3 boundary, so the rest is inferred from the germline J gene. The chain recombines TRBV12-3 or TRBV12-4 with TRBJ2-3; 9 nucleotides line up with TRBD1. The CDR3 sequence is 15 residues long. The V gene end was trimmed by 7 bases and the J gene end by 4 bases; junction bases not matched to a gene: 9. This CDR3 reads CASTRRGQGSDTQYF. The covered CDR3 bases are TGTGCCAGCACCAGAAGGGGACAGGGATCAGATACG.

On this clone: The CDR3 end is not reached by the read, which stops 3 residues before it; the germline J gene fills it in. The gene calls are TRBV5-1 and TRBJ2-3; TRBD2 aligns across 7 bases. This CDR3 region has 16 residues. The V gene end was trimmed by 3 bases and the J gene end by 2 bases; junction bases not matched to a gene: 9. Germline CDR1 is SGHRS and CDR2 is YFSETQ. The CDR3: CASSSRAGTPTDTQYF. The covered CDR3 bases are TGCGCCAGCAGCTCCAGAGCGGGGACGCCCACAGATACG.

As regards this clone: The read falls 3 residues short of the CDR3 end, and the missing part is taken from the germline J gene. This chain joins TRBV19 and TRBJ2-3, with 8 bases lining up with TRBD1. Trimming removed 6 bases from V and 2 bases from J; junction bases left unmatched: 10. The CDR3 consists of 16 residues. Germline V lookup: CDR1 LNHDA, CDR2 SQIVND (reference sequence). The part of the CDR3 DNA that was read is TGTGCCAGTAGGGCCTCCGGGACAGGAGACACAGATACG. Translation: CASRASGTGDTDT. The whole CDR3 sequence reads CASRASGTGDTDTQYF.

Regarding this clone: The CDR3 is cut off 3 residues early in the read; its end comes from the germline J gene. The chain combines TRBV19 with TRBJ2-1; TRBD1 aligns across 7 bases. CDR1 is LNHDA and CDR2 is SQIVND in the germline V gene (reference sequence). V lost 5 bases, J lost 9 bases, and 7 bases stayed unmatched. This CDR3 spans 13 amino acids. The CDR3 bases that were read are TGTGCCAGTAGTGGGTACAGGGGTTCTGAG. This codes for CASSGYRGSE. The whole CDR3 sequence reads CASSGYRGSEQFF.

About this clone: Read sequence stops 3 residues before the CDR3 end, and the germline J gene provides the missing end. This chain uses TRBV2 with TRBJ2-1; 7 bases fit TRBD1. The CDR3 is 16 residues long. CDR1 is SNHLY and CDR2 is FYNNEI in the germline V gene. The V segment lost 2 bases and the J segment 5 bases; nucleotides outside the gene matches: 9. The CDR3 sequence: CASSEIDRDFNNEQFF. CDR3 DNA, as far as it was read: TGTGCCAGCAGTGAAATCGACAGGGATTTCAACAATGAG.

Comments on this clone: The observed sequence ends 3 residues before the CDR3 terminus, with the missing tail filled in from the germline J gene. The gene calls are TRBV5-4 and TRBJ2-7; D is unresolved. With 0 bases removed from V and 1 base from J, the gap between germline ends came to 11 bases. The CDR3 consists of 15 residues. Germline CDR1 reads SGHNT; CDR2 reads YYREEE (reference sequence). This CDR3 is CASSLASARSYEQYF. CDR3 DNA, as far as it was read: TGTGCCAGCAGCTTGGCCTCGGCTAGGTCCTACGAG.

This CDR3 reads CASSPQRGDTEAFF. The covered CDR3 bases are TGTGCCAGTAGTCCCCAGAGAGGGGACACTGAA. This chain links TRBV19 with TRBJ1-1; D perhaps matches TRBD1 (5 bases). The CDR3 end lies 3 residues beyond the end of the read and is filled in from the germline J gene. Germline CDR1 and CDR2: LNHDA and SQIVND (reference sequence). This CDR3 region has 14 residues. Trimming pared 5 bases from V and 3 bases from J, leaving 13 bases between.

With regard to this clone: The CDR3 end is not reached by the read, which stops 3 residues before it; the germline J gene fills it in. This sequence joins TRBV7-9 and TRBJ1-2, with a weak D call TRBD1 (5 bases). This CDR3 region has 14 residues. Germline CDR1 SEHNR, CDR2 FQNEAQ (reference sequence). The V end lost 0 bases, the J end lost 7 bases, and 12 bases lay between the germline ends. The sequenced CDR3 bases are TGTGCCAGCAGCTTAGCGCTAGAAGGGGCTGGC. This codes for CASSLALEGAG. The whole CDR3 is CASSLALEGAGYTF.

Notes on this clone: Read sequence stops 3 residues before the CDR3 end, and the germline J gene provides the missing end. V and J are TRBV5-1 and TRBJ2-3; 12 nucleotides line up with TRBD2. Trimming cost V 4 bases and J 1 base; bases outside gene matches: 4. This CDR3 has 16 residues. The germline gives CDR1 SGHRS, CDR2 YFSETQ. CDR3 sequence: CASSPRTSGGTDTQYF. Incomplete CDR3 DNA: TGCGCCAGCAGCCCTAGGACTAGCGGGGGCACAGATACG.

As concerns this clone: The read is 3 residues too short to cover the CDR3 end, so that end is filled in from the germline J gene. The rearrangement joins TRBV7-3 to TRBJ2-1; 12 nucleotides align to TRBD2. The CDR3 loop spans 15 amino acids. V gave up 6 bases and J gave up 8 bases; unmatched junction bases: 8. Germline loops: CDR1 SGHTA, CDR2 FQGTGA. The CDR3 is CASSFTSGGWYEQFF. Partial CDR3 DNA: TGTGCCAGCAGTTTCACTAGCGGGGGGTGGTATGAG.

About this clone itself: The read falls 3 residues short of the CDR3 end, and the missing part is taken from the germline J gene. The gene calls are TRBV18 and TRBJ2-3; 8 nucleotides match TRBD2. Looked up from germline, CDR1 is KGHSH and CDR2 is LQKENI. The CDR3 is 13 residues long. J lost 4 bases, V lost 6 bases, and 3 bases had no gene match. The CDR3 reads CASSPGGADTQYF. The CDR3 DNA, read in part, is TGTGCCAGCTCTCCCGGGGGGGCAGATACG.

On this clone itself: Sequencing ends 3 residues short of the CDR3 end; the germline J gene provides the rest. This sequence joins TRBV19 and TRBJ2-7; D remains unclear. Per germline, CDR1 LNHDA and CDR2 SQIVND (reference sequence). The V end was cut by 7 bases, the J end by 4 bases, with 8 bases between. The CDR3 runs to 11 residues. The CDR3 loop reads CASKGPYEQYF. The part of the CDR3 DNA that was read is TGTGCCAGTAAGGGTCCTTACGAG. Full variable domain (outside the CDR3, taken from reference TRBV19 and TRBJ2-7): DGGITQSPKYLFRKEGQNVTLSCEQNLNHDAMYWYRQDPGQGLRLIYYSQIVNDFQKGDIAEGYSVSREKKESFPLTVTSAQKNPTAFYLCASKGPYEQYFGPGTRLTVT.